This entry lists 7 T cell receptor beta chains sequenced from one sample in a study of persistence of HIV-infected CD4 T cells. The immunoSEQ assay was version 4, run in survey mode. The repertoire was sequenced with immunoSEQ multiplex PCR; TCRdb's copy has only in-frame clones and lacks some. Counted here are about 33,000 clones, roughly 80% occurring once; the ten biggest clones make up around 1%. No antigens are known for them. An overlapping HIV-1 Gag peptide pool stimulated these cells at about 0.94 ug/peptide/mL. CD40L/CD69 double-negative CD45RO-high memory CD4+ T cells were collected. Sequencing used cultured CD4+ T cells from PBMCs, obtained from a patient who received antiretroviral therapy. These receptors all come from an adult with HIV. The donor label of this sample is uncertain.

The CDR3 sequence is CASSRTLYEQYV. The CDR3 DNA follows: TGTGCCAGCAGCCGAACACTCTACGAGCAGTACGTC. The chain links TRBV5-8 to TRBJ2-7; D not certain. This CDR3 spans 12 amino acids. V was trimmed by 4 bases and J by 3 bases, leaving 8 bases between them. CDR1 and CDR2 from the germline V gene are SGHTS and YDEGEE.

This clone has a handful of counts. This sequence joins TRBV12-5 and TRBJ1-2; 8 bases map to TRBD1. The CDR3 has 15 amino acids. Germline V gene lookup returns CDR1 LGHNT and CDR2 FRNRAP. The J segment lost 5 bases and the V segment lost 5 bases, leaving 10 bases of the junction unmatched. CDR3 sequence (DNA): TGTGCTAGTGGTAAAGACCGGACAGGGAAATATGGCTACACCTTC. This gives the protein CASGKDRTGKYGYTF.

The chain couples TRBV20-1 to TRBJ1-4, with D maybe TRBD1 (5 bases). Germline CDR1 DFQATT, CDR2 SNEGSKA (reference sequence). The CDR3 extends over 14 amino acids. V lost 3 bases and J 8 bases, leaving 16 bases between the germline ends. The CDR3 is CSASRGEGWEKLFF. CDR3 nucleotide sequence: TGCAGTGCTAGTCGAGGGGAGGGTTGGGAAAAACTGTTTTTT.

V usage is TRBV6-2 or TRBV6-3 and J usage is TRBJ2-2; no clear D. V lost 2 bases and J 5 bases, leaving 3 bases between the germline ends. Germline CDR1 MNHEY, CDR2 SVGEGT. The CDR3 has 12 amino acids. CDR3 nucleotides: TGTGCCAGCAGTTACCGGACCGGGGAGCTGTTTTTT. Translation: CASSYRTGELFF.

The chain employs TRBV4-2 and TRBJ2-2, with D possibly called TRBD1 or TRBD2 (5 bases each). Trimming pared 6 bases from V and 5 bases from J, leaving 16 bases between. There are 15 residues in the CDR3. The germline V gene has CDR1 LGHNA and CDR2 YNFKEQ. The CDR3 sequence is CASSPHSGGTGELFF. CDR3 nucleotides: TGTGCCAGCAGTCCTCATAGTGGGGGAACCGGGGAGCTGTTTTTT.

This clone was found a few times. V gene TRBV12-3 or TRBV12-4 combines with J gene TRBJ1-1; no clear D. This CDR3 region has 13 residues. V was clipped by 3 bases and J by 4 bases, with 9 bases between them. CDR3 sequence (DNA): TGTGCCAGCAGTTTTGGTGGATTCACTGAAGCTTTCTTT. It translates to CASSFGGFTEAFF.

The chain combines TRBV5-4 with TRBJ2-3, with 11 nucleotides matching TRBD2. Losses at the gene ends were 1 base for V and 2 bases for J; bases not matched to a gene: 3. CDR1 and CDR2 (germline): SGHNT, YYREEE (reference sequence). The CDR3 is 16 amino acids. The CDR3, as DNA: TGTGCCAGCAGCTTGCCTAGCGGGGGGTCCACAGATACGCAGTATTTT. Amino acids: CASSLPSGGSTDTQYF.